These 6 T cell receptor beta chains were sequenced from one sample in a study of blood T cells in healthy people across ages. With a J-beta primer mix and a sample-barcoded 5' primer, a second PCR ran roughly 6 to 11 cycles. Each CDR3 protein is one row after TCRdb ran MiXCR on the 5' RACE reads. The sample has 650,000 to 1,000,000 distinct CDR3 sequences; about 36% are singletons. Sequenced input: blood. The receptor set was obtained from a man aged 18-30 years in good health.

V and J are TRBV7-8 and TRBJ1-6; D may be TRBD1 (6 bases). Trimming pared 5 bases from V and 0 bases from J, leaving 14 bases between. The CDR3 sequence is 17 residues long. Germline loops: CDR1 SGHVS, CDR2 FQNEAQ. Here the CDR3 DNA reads TGTGCCAGCAGCGCTAGAGGACAGAGCTCCTATAATTCACCCCTCCACTTT. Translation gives CASSARGQSSYNSPLHF.

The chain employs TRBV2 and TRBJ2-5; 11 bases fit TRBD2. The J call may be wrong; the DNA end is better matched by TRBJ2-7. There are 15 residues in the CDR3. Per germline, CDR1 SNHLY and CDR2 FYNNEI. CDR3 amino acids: CASSGRGLAALEQYF. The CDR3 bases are TGTGCCAGCAGTGGGCGGGGACTAGCGGCACTCGAGCAGTACTTC.

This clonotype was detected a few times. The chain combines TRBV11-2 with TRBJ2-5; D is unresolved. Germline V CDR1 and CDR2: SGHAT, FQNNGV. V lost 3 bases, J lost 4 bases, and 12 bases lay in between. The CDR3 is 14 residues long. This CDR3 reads CASSFPQWGETQYF. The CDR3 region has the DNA TGTGCCAGCAGCTTCCCGCAGTGGGGAGAGACCCAGTACTTC.

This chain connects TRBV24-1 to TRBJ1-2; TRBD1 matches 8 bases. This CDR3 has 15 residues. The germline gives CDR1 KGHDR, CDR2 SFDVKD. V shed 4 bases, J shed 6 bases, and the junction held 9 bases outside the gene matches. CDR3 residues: CATSDPSQGANGYTF. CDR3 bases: TGTGCCACCAGTGACCCTTCTCAGGGGGCAAATGGCTACACCTTC.

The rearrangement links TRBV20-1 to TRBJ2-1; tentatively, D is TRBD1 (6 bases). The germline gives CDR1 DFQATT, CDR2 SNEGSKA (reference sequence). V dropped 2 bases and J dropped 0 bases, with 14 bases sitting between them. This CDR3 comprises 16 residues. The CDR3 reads CSARPRTASSYNEQFF. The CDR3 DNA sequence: TGCAGTGCTAGACCCCGGACAGCCTCCTCCTACAATGAGCAGTTCTTC.

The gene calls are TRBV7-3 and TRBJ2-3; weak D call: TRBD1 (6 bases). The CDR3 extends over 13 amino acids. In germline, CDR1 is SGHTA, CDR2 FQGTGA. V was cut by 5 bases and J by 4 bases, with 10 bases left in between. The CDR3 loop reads CASSKPGADTQYF. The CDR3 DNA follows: TGTGCCAGCAGCAAACCAGGGGCAGATACGCAGTATTTT.